Listed here are 12 T cell receptor beta chains from one sample, sequenced in a study of CD8 T cells in Susac syndrome. The authors reverse transcribed 0.5 to 1 ug RNA with random hexamers. Each CDR3 protein is one row after TCRdb ran MiXCR on the immunoSEQ multiplex PCR reads. The sample records about 84,000 distinct CDR3 sequences, around 96% being singletons. Input material: CD8+ T cells from PBMCs. The receptors were sampled from a human donor with Susac syndrome.

The V and J genes are TRBV29-1 and TRBJ2-3; D uncertain. Germline assignment: CDR1 SQVTM and CDR2 ANQGSEA. This CDR3 contains 11 residues. The CDR3 here is CSVLSLDTQYF. As DNA, the CDR3 is TGCAGTGTTCTCAGTTTGGATACGCAGTATTTT.

This clonotype was seen just once. The genes are TRBV20-1 and TRBJ1-6; D possibly corresponds to TRBD1 (5 bases). Trimming stripped 5 bases from V and 0 bases from J, with 14 bases between. CDR3 size: 16 residues. Germline V lookup: CDR1 DFQATT, CDR2 SNEGSKA (reference sequence). CDR3 region: CSAGPDIYSYNSPLHF. In DNA form, the CDR3 reads TGCAGTGCTGGACCGGACATTTACTCCTATAATTCACCCCTCCACTTT.

This chain links TRBV27 with TRBJ2-1; possible D gene TRBD2, 5 bases. The CDR3 covers 13 residues. Trimming shortened V by 3 bases and J by 7 bases, and 10 bases separated the two germline ends. Germline V gene lookup returns CDR1 MNHEY and CDR2 SMNVEV (reference sequence). The CDR3 is CASSLSKRNEQFF. The DNA of the CDR3 is TGTGCCAGCAGTTTGAGTAAGCGGAATGAGCAGTTCTTC.

The chain recombines TRBV30 with TRBJ2-1; perhaps TRBD2 as D (5 bases). The CDR3 sequence is 13 residues long. Germline values: CDR1 GTSNPN, CDR2 SVGIG (reference sequence). Trimming cost V 1 base and J 3 bases, with 7 bases left between them. The CDR3 DNA follows: TGTGCCTGGAGTGCTACTAGCTACAATGAGCAGTTCTTC. Encoded protein: CAWSATSYNEQFF. The whole variable domain, remainder taken from reference TRBV30 and TRBJ2-1, is SQTIHQWPATLVQPVGSPLSLECTVEGTSNPNLYWYRQAAGRGLQLLFYSVGIGQISSEVPQNLSASRPQDRQFILSSKKLLLSDSGFYLCAWSATSYNEQFFGPGTRLTVL.

The CDR3 spells CASSLGRGSQETQYF. CDR3 sequence (DNA): TGTGCCAGCAGCTTAGGGCGCGGGAGCCAAGAGACCCAGTACTTC. The V gene is TRBV7-6, the J gene TRBJ2-5; TRBD2 agrees at 7 bases. The J segment lost 1 base and the V segment lost 1 base, leaving 3 bases of the junction unmatched. Germline V CDR1 and CDR2: SGHVS, FNYEAQ. The CDR3 covers 15 residues.

V usage is TRBV15 and J usage is TRBJ2-1, with 10 bases identical to TRBD1. The CDR3 is 15 amino acids. Per the germline V gene, CDR1 is LNHNV and CDR2 is YYDKDF (reference sequence). V lost 5 bases to trimming and J lost 8 bases; unmatched junction nucleotides: 9. The CDR3 DNA reads TGTGCCACCAGCCACAGACAGGGGGCGGGTGATGAGCAGTTCTTC. This translates into CATSHRQGAGDEQFF.

The CDR3 sequence: CASSRRQTGLTEAFF. In nucleotides, the CDR3 is TGTGCCAGCAGCCGAAGACAAACAGGGTTAACTGAAGCTTTCTTT. This chain links TRBV28 with TRBJ1-1; D might be TRBD1 (6 bases). This CDR3 region has 15 residues. V gave up 6 bases and J gave up 5 bases, with 19 bases separating them. Germline CDR1 MDHEN, CDR2 SYDVKM.

CDR3 coding DNA: TGTGCCAGCAGAAATAGGGACAGGGCCAGCTCTGGGGCCAACGTCCTGACTTTC. It translates to CASRNRDRASSGANVLTF. This chain joins TRBV28 and TRBJ2-6, with 9 bases aligning to TRBD1. The CDR3 is 18 residues long. V shed 6 bases and J 0 bases; nucleotides not matched to a gene: 9. Germline V CDR1 and CDR2: MDHEN, SYDVKM.

The chain uses TRBV30 and TRBJ1-1; D uncertain. Germline V gene lookup returns CDR1 GTSNPN and CDR2 SVGIG (reference sequence). The CDR3 sequence is 13 residues long. V shed 4 bases and J shed 1 base, with 10 bases lying between them. CDR3: CAWTGAQNTEAFF. CDR3 nucleotide sequence: TGTGCCTGGACCGGAGCGCAGAACACTGAAGCTTTCTTT.

This clonotype was picked up one time. This chain connects TRBV19 to TRBJ1-1; D might be TRBD1 (5 bases). CDR3 length equals 11 residues. V shed 7 bases and J shed 8 bases, with 11 bases lying between them. Germline lookup yields CDR1 LNHDA and CDR2 SQIVND (reference sequence). This CDR3 reads CASTREPEAFF. In nucleotides, the CDR3 is TGTGCCAGTACCAGGGAGCCCGAAGCTTTCTTT.

Here the CDR3 DNA reads TGTGCCAGTAGTATGTCCCCCAGGGGAGAGACCCAGTACTTC. It codes for CASSMSPRGETQYF. The chain employs TRBV19 and TRBJ2-5; maybe TRBD1 (6 bases). The CDR3 has 14 residues. Deletions cut 3 bases from V and 4 bases from J, with 12 bases between. Per the germline V gene, CDR1 is LNHDA and CDR2 is SQIVND (reference sequence).

This chain links TRBV9 with TRBJ2-5; D uncertain. The CDR3 totals 14 residues. Germline loops: CDR1 SGDLS, CDR2 YYNGEE. The germline V and J ends were trimmed by 4 bases and 0 bases, with 10 bases remaining between them. The CDR3 reads CASSSTTNQETQYF. The CDR3 DNA sequence: TGTGCCAGCAGCTCGACGACAAACCAAGAGACCCAGTACTTC.